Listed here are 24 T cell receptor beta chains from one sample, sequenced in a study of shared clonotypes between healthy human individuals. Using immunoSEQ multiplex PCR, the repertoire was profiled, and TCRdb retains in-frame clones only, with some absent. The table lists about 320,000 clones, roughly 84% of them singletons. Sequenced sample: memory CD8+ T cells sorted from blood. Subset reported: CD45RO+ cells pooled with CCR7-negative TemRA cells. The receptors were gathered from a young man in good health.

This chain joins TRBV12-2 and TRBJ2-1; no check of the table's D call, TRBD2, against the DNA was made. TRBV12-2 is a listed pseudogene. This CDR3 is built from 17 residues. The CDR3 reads CASRLGSGTRAYNEQFF. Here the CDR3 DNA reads TGTGCAAGTCGCTTAGGGTCCGGGACTAGGGCCTACAATGAGCAGTTCTTC.

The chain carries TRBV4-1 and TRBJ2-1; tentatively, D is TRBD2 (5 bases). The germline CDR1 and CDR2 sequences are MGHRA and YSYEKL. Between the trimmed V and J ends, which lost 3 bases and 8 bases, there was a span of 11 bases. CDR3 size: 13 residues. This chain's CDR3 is CASSHGVLDEQFF. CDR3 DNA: TGCGCCAGCAGCCACGGGGTTTTGGATGAGCAGTTCTTC.

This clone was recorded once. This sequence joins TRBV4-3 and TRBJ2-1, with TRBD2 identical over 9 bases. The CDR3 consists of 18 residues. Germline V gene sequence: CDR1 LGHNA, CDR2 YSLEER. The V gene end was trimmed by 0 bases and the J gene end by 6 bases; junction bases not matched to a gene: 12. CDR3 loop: CASSQETHEREDFNEQFF. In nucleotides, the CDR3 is TGCGCCAGCAGCCAAGAAACCCATGAGCGGGAGGATTTCAATGAGCAGTTCTTC.

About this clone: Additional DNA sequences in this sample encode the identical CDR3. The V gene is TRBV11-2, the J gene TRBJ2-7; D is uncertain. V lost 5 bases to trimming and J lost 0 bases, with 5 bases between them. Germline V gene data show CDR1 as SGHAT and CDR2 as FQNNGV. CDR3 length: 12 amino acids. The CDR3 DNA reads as TGTGCCAGCAGCCCCCCCTCCTACGAGCAGTACTTC. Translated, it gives CASSPPSYEQYF.

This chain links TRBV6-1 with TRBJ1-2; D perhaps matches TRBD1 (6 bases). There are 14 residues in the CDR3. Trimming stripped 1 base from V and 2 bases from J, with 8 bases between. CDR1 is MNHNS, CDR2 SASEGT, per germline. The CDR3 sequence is CASSEGDRNYGYTF. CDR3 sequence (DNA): TGTGCCAGCAGTGAAGGTGACAGGAACTATGGCTACACCTTC.

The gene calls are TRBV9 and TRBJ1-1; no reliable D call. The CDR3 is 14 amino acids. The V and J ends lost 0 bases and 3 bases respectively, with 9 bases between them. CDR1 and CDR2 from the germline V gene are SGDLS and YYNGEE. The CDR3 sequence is CASSVGPLDTEAFF. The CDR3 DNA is TGTGCCAGCAGCGTAGGTCCCCTTGACACTGAAGCTTTCTTT.

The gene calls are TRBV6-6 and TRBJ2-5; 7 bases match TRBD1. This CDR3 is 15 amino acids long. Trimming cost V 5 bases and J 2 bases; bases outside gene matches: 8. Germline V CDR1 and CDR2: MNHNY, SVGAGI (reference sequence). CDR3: CASSLRQGVQETQYF. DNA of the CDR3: TGTGCCAGCAGTCTCCGGCAGGGGGTGCAAGAGACCCAGTACTTC.

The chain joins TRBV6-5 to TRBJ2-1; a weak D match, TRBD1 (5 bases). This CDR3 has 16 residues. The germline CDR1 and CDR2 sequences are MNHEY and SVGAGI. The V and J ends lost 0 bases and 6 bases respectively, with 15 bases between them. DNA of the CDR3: TGTGCCAGCAGTTACTCGAATGGGGCCTTCTTCAATGAGCAGTTCTTC. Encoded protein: CASSYSNGAFFNEQFF.

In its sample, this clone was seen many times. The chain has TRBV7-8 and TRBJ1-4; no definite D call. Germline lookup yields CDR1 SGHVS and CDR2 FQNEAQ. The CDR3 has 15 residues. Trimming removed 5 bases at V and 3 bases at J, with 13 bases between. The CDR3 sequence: CASSAYQRPNEKLFF. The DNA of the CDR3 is TGTGCCAGCAGCGCTTATCAGCGACCTAATGAAAAACTGTTTTTT.

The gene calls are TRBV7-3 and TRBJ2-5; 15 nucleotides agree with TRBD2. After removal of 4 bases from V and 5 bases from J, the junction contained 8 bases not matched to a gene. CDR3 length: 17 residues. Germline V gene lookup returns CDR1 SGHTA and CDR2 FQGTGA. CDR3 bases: TGTGCCAGCAGCTGGGGACTAGCGGGGGGCACAGGGGAGACCCAGTACTTC. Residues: CASSWGLAGGTGETQYF.

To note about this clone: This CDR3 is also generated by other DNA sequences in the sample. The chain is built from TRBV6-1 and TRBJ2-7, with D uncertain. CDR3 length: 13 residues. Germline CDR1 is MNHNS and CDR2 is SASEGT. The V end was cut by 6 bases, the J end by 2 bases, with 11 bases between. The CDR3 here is CASSHRSPYEQYF. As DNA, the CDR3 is TGTGCCAGCAGCCATCGTTCCCCCTACGAGCAGTACTTC.

CDR3 in amino acids: CASSFKQANSPLHF. DNA for the CDR3: TGTGCCAGCAGCTTCAAACAGGCTAATTCACCCCTCCACTTT. V is TRBV7-9 and J is TRBJ1-6, with D possibly being TRBD1 (5 bases). The CDR3 consists of 14 residues. V was clipped by 3 bases and J by 6 bases, with 9 bases between them. Germline-derived CDR1 and CDR2 are SEHNR and FQNEAQ (reference sequence).

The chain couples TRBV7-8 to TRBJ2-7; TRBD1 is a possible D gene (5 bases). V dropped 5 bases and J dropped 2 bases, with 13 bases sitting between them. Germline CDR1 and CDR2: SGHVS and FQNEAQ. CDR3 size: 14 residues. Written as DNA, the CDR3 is TGTGCCAGCAGCCGTAAGGGGTGGACCTACGAGCAGTACTTC. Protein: CASSRKGWTYEQYF.

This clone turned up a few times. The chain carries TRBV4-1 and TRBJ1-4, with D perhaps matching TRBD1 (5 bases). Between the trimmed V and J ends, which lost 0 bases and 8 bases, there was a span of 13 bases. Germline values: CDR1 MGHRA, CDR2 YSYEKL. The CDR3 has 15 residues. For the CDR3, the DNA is TGCGCCAGCAGCCAAGATGAAGTTAAGGGGGAAAAACTGTTTTTT. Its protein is CASSQDEVKGEKLFF.

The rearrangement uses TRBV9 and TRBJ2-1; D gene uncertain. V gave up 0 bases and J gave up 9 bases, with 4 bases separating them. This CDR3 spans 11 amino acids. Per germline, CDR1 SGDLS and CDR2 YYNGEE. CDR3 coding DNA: TGTGCCAGCAGCGTAGCGGGTGAGCAGTTCTTC. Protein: CASSVAGEQFF. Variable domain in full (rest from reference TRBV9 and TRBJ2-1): DSGVTQTPKHLITATGQRVTLRCSPRSGDLSVYWYQQSLDQGLQFLIQYYNGEERAKGNILERFSAQQFPDLHSELNLSSLELGDSALYFCASSVAGEQFFGPGTRLTVL.

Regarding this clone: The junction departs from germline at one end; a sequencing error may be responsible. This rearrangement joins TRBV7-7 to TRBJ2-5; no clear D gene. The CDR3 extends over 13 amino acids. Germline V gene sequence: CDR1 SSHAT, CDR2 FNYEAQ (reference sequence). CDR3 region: CASSLWVGETQYF. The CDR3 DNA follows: TGTGCTAGCAGCTTATGGGTAGGAGAGACCCAGTACTTC.

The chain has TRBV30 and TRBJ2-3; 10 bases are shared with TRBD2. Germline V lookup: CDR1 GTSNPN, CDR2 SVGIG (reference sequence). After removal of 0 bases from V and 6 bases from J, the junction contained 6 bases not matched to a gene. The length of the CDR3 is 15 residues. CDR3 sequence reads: CAWSVGAGGRDTQYF. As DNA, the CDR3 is TGTGCCTGGAGTGTAGGAGCGGGGGGGCGCGATACGCAGTATTTT.

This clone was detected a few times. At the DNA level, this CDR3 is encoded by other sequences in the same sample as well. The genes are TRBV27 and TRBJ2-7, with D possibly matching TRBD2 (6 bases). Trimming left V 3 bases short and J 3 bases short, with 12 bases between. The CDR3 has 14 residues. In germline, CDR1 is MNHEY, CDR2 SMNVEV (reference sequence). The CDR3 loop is CASSFGGPSYEQYF. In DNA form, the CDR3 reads TGTGCCAGCAGTTTCGGGGGACCTAGCTACGAGCAGTACTTC.

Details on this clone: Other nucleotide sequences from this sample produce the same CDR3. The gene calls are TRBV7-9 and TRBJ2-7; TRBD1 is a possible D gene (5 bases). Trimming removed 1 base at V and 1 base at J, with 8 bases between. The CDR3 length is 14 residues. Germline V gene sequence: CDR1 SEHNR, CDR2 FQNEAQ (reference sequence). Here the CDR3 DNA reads TGTGCCAGCAGCTTAGGCACAGGTTCCTACGAGCAGTACTTC. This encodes CASSLGTGSYEQYF.

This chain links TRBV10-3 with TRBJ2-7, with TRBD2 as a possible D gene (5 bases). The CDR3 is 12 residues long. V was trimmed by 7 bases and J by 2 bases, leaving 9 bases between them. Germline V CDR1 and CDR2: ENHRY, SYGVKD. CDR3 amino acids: CAIMDGTYEQYF. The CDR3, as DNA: TGTGCCATCATGGACGGGACCTACGAGCAGTACTTC.

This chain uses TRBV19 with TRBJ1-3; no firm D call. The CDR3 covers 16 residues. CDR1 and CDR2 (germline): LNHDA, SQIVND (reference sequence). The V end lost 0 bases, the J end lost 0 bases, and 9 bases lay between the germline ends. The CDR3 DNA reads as TGTGCCAGTAGTATAGACCCGGCAGACTCTGGAAACACCATATATTTT. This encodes CASSIDPADSGNTIYF.

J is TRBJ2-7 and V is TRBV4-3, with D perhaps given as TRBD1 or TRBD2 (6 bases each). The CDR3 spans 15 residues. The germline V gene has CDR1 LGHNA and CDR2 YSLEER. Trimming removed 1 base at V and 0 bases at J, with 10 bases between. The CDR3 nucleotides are TGCGCCAGCAGCCAAGTGGGGGGCCCCTCCTACGAGCAGTACTTC. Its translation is CASSQVGGPSYEQYF.

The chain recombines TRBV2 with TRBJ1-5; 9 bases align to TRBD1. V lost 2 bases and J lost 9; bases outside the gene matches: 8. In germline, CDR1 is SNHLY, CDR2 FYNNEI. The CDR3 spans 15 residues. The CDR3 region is CASSEWGTGSGPQHF. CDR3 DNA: TGTGCCAGCAGTGAATGGGGGACAGGGAGTGGGCCCCAGCATTTT.

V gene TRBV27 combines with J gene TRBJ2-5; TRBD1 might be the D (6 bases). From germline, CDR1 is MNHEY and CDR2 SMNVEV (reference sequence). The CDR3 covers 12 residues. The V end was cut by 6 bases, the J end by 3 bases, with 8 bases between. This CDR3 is CASRGGKETQYF. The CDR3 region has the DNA TGTGCCAGCAGAGGGGGTAAAGAGACCCAGTACTTC.